This T cell receptor (beta chain) stems from a study of identical twins' blood T cells. Using its own MiXCR run on the 5' RACE reads, TCRdb lists one record per CDR3 protein. This table holds 400,000 or so distinct CDR3 sequences, over 25% found once. Overall study findings and caveats: Twin similarity might stem from environmental factors, not only genetics. Top TCRbeta clonotypes were shared more with twin than unrelated donors. Mainly, cloneset size products determined shared clonotypes, twins included.

At least ten counts were recorded for this clonotype. The antigen is not known. The J segment lost 0 bases and the V segment lost 4 bases, leaving 5 bases of the junction unmatched. The CDR3 length is 17 residues. Germline lookup yields CDR1 ENHRY and CDR2 SYGVKD. Sequencing input: PBMCs. The source is a woman aged 18-49 years in good health. The chain links TRBV10-3 to TRBJ2-2; 10 bases are a match to TRBD2. In DNA, the CDR3 is TGTGCCATCAGTGCTAGCGGGGGACGGTCGAACACCGGGGAGCTGTTTTTT. It encodes CAISASGGRSNTGELFF.